This is a list of T cell receptor beta chains from one sample in a study of CD8 T cell repertoires and HIV-1 epitope variants. Antigen specificity for these receptors is unknown. TCRdb keeps only in-frame clones here, not all; method: immunoSEQ multiplex PCR. The sample lists about 5,000 clones, about 67% occurring once. Input material: cultured CD8+ T cells derived from PBMCs. All receptors derive from a male donor with HIV. CDR3s include the opening cysteine and the closing phenylalanine or tryptophan. The D gene is left open where the match is weak. Not every row has a clone size; where given, it reads once, few, many or a size class.

D gene	V gene	J gene	clone size	CDR3 protein	CDR3 DNA
.	TRBV7-3	TRBJ1-2	once	CAISGGYTF	TGTGCCATATCAGGGGGCTACACCTTC
TRBD2	TRBV27	TRBJ2-7	once	CASSPGGGEQYF	TGTGCCAGCAGCCCGGGGGGGGGCGAGCAGTACTTC
.	TRBV19	TRBJ1-1	.	CASSHGVDSWENTEAFF	TGTGCCAGTAGTCATGGCGTCGACAGTTGGGAAAACACTGAAGCTTTCTTT
.	TRBV21-1	TRBJ2-7	.	CASSSDRRSYEQYF	TGTGCCAGCAGCAGCGACAGGAGAAGCTACGAGCAGTACTTC
.	TRBV5-5	TRBJ1-5	.	CASSLWTLVDQPQHF	TGTGCCAGCAGCTTGTGGACGCTCGTAGACCAGCCCCAGCATTTT
.	TRBV7-3	TRBJ2-1	.	CASSSDRNAEQFF	TGTGCCAGCAGCTCCGACAGGAACGCTGAGCAGTTCTTC
.	TRBV27	TRBJ2-2	.	CASSPYAAGELFF	TGTGCCAGCAGTCCCTATGCGGCCGGGGAGCTGTTTTTT
.	TRBV27	TRBJ1-1	.	CASSLSGVATEAFF	TGTGCCAGCAGTTTATCCGGTGTCGCCACTGAAGCTTTCTTT
.	TRBV19	TRBJ1-5	few	CASTIFNGNQPQHF	TGTGCCAGTACTATTTTTAATGGCAATCAGCCCCAGCATTTT
TRBD1	TRBV27	TRBJ2-7	.	CASSLGVGTGDYEQYF	TGTGCCAGCAGTTTAGGGGTCGGGACAGGAGACTACGAGCAGTACTTC
.	TRBV5-4	TRBJ1-5	.	CASSSTEDSNQPQHF	TGTGCCAGCAGCTCGACAGAAGATAGCAATCAGCCCCAGCATTTT
.	TRBV19	TRBJ1-5	few	CASSVGEWGNQPQHF	TGTGCCAGTAGTGTCGGGGAATGGGGCAATCAGCCCCAGCATTTT
TRBD1	TRBV2	TRBJ1-6	few	CASSGTGVGSPLHF	TGTGCCAGCAGTGGTACAGGGGTCGGTTCACCCCTCCACTTT
.	TRBV2	TRBJ2-7	.	CASSDELEIYEQYF	TGTGCCAGCAGTGACGAGCTCGAGATCTACGAGCAGTACTTC
.	TRBV14	TRBJ2-7	few	CASSQVVSYEQYF	TGTGCCAGCAGCCAAGTGGTCAGCTACGAGCAGTACTTC
.	TRBV30	TRBJ1-1	few	CAWSWMNTEAFF	TGTGCCTGGAGTTGGATGAACACTGAAGCTTTCTTT
.	TRBV5-8	TRBJ2-7	.	CASSRGGLGEQYF	TGTGCCAGCAGCCGAGGGGGGCTGGGGGAGCAGTACTTC
TRBD1	TRBV5-5	TRBJ1-1	.	CASSRTGDTEAFF	TGTGCCAGCAGTCGGACAGGGGACACTGAAGCTTTCTTT
TRBD2	TRBV28	TRBJ2-1	.	CASSGFGGSSYNEQFF	TGTGCCAGCAGTGGGTTCGGCGGGAGCTCCTACAATGAGCAGTTCTTC
.	TRBV9	TRBJ2-7	.	CASSDDYLGNYEQYF	TGTGCCAGCAGCGACGACTACCTTGGGAACTACGAGCAGTACTTC
.	TRBV28	TRBJ1-1	.	CASSLRTDLNTEAFF	TGTGCCAGCAGTCTACGGACAGACTTGAACACTGAAGCTTTCTTT
TRBD1	TRBV7-9	TRBJ1-2	.	CASSFSGTGDNYGYTF	TGTGCCAGCAGCTTCTCCGGGACAGGGGACAACTATGGCTACACCTTC
.	TRBV7-6	TRBJ2-4	.	CASSLSDSTKDIQYF	TGTGCCAGCAGCTTGAGTGACTCAACAAAAGACATTCAGTACTTC
TRBD2	TRBV7-2	TRBJ2-3	few	CASSLFGGWADTQYF	TGTGCCAGCAGCTTATTCGGGGGGTGGGCAGATACGCAGTATTTT
.	TRBV27	TRBJ2-2	.	CASSLSPSGGELFF	TGTGCCAGCAGTTTATCCCCCTCTGGCGGGGAGCTGTTTTTT
.	TRBV2	TRBJ2-2	.	CASSDRGNTGELFF	TGTGCCAGCAGTGACAGGGGGAACACCGGGGAGCTGTTTTTT
TRBD2	TRBV30	TRBJ2-5	.	CAWAGGSKETQYF	TGTGCCTGGGCGGGGGGATCCAAAGAGACCCAGTACTTC
.	TRBV27	TRBJ1-1	.	CASREQNTEAFF	TGTGCCAGCAGGGAACAGAACACTGAAGCTTTCTTT
TRBD2	TRBV4-3	TRBJ2-7	.	CASSQDHGGGNEQYF	TGCGCCAGCAGCCAAGATCACGGGGGGGGAAACGAGCAGTACTTC
TRBD1	TRBV11-2	TRBJ2-3	.	CASSPLRTGPTDTQYF	TGTGCCAGCAGCCCACTCAGGACAGGTCCCACAGATACGCAGTATTTT
.	TRBV18	TRBJ1-3	.	CASSPGLIGSSGNTIYF	TGTGCCAGCTCACCAGGTTTGATTGGGTCCTCTGGAAACACCATATATTTT
.	TRBV6-5	TRBJ2-7	.	CASTAVGAGSEQYF	TGTGCCAGCACTGCGGTCGGGGCGGGTAGCGAGCAGTACTTC
.	TRBV19	TRBJ2-1	.	CASSIGDYNEQFF	TGTGCCAGTAGTATCGGGGATTACAATGAGCAGTTCTTC
TRBD1	TRBV19	TRBJ1-5	.	CASRATGGADQPQHF	TGTGCCAGTAGAGCTACAGGGGGAGCCGACCAGCCCCAGCATTTT
.	TRBV5-5	TRBJ2-7	few	CASSSDGVEQYF	TGTGCCAGCAGTTCCGACGGTGTAGAGCAGTACTTC
.	TRBV9	TRBJ2-1	.	CASSSPRGNEQFF	TGTGCCAGCAGTTCCCCCCGGGGCAATGAGCAGTTCTTC
TRBD1	TRBV7-3	TRBJ1-1	.	CASSSPDRGLVEAFF	TGTGCCAGCAGCTCTCCGGACAGGGGGCTTGTTGAAGCTTTCTTT
.	TRBV6-4	TRBJ2-2	.	CASSEAGENTGELFF	TGTGCCAGCAGTGAAGCAGGGGAGAACACCGGGGAGCTGTTTTTT
.	TRBV28	TRBJ1-2	.	CASSLFALSPQSPNYGYTF	TGTGCCAGCAGTTTATTCGCCCTTAGCCCACAGTCTCCTAACTATGGCTACACCTTC
TRBD1	TRBV28	TRBJ1-4	.	CASRRTGHVGEKLFF	TGTGCCAGCAGGAGGACAGGGCACGTAGGGGAAAAACTGTTTTTT
.	TRBV28	TRBJ2-3	.	CASSSGLTSTDTQYF	TGTGCCAGCAGTTCAGGACTGACTAGCACAGATACGCAGTATTTT
TRBD1	TRBV5-8	TRBJ1-1	few	CASSLEGQGWDTEAFF	TGTGCCAGCAGCTTGGAGGGACAGGGTTGGGACACTGAAGCTTTCTTT
TRBD1	TRBV5-1	TRBJ1-4	.	CASSPPTGGNEKLFF	TGCGCCAGCAGCCCGCCGACAGGGGGTAATGAAAAACTGTTTTTT
TRBD2	TRBV7-2	TRBJ2-3	few	CASSLGLAGGPTDTQYF	TGTGCCAGCAGCTTGGGACTAGCGGGAGGGCCCACAGATACGCAGTATTTT
.	TRBV6-6	TRBJ2-3	once	CATKPPSTDTQYF	TGTGCCACCAAGCCGCCTAGCACAGATACGCAGTATTTT